This TCR beta chain was identified in a study of beta chain features in type 1 diabetes. Broader study findings: Compared with healthy donors, patients appeared to share more similar naive, central memory and regulatory TCRB repertoires.

Sequencing targeted expressed TCRB transcripts, as all isolated RNA had been reverse transcribed. Sequencing was performed with immunoSEQ multiplex PCR; in TCRdb, only in-frame clones are kept and a portion is missing. This sample has some 150,000 clones, with less than 8.5% found just once. Purity above 95% was achieved in all sorted populations. As to this clone: Its specificity is not known.

Losses at the gene ends were 4 bases for V and 6 bases for J; bases not matched to a gene: 10. This CDR3 is 15 amino acids long. CDR1 is SGHRS, CDR2 YFSETQ, per germline. The material sequenced was central memory CD4+ T cells from blood. V gene TRBV5-1 combines with J gene TRBJ1-5; 7 bases line up with TRBD1. This TCR was recovered from a woman in her 30s in good health. For the CDR3, the DNA is TGCGCCAGCAGCCAAGGGGACAGTTTATTTCAGCCCCAGCATTTT. This sequence encodes CASSQGDSLFQPQHF.